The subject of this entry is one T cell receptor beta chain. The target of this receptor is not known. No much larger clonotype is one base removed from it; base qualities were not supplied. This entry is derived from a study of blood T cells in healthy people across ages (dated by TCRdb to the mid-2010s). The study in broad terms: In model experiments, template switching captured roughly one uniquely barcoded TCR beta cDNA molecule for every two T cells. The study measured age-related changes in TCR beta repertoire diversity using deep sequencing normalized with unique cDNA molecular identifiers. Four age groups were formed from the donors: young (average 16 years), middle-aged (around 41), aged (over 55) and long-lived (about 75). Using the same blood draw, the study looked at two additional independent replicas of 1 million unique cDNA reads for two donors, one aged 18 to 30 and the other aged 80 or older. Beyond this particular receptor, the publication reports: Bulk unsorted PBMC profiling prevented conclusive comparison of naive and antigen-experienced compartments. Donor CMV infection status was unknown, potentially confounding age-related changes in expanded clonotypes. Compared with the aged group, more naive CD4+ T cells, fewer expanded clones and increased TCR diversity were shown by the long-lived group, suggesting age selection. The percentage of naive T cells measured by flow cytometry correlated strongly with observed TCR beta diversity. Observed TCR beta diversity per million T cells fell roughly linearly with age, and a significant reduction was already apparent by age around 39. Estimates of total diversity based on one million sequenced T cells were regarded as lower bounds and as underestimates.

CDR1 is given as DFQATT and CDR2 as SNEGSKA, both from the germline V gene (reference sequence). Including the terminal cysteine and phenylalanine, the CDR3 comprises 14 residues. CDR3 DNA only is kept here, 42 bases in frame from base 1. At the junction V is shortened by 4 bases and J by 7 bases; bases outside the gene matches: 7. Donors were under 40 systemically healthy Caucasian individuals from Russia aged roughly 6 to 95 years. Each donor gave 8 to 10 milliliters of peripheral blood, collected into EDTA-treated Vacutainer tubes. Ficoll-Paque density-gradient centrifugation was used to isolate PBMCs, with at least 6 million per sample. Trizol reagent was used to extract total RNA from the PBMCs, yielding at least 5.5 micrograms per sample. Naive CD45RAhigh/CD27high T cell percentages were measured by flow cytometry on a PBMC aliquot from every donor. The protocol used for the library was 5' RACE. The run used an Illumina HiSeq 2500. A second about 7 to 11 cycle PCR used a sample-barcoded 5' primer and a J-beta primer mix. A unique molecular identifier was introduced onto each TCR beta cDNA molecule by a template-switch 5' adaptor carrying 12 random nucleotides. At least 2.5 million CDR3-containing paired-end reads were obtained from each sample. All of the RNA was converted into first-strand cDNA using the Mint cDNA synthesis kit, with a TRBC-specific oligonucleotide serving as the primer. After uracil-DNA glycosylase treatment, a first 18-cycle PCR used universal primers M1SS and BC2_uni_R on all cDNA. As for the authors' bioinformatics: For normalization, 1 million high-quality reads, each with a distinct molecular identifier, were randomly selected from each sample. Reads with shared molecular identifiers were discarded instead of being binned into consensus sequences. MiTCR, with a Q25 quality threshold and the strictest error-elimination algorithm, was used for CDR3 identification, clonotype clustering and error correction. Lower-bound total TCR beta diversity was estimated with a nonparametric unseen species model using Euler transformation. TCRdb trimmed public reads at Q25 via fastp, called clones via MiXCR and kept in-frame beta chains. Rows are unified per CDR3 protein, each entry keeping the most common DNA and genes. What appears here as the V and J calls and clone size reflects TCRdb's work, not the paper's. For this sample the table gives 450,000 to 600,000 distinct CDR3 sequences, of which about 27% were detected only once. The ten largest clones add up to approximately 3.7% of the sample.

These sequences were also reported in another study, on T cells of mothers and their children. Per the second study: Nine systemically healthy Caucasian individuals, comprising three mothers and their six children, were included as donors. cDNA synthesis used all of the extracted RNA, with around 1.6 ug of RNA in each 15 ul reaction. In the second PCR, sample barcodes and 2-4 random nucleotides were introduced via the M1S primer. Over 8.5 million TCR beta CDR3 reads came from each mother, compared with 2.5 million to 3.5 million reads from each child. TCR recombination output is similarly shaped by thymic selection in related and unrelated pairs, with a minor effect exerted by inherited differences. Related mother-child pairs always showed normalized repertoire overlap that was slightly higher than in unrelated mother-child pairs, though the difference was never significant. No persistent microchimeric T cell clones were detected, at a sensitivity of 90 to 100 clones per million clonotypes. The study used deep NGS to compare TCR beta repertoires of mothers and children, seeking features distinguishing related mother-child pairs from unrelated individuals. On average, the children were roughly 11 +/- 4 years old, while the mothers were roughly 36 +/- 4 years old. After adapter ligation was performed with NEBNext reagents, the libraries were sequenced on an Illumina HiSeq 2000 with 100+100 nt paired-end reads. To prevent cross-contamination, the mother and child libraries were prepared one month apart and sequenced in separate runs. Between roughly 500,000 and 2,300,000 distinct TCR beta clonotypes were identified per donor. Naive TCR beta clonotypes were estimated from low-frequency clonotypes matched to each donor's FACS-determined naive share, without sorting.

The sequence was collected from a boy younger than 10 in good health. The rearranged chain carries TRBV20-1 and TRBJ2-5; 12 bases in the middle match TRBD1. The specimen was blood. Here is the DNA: TGCAGTGCTATGGGACAGGGGGCGGTGGGGACCCAGTACTTC. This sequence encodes CSAMGQGAVGTQYF.